Below, 3 T cell receptor beta chains from the same sample are listed, as sequenced in a study of OX40 agonist ivuxolimab in advanced cancers. The library was built by means of the immunoSEQ multiplex PCR assay. As stored in TCRdb, this immuneACCESS dataset retains in-frame rearrangements with V and J assigned. A fraction of the clones does not appear; measured against another copy, unresolved V genes explain less than half of the discrepancy, and the remainder lacks a known reason. The sample profile shows around 66,000 clones; 86% of them were found once. The ten largest clones capture over 1% of the sample. The sample here was CD4+ or CD8+ T cells sorted from blood, taken in a trial of the OX40 agonist ivuxolimab. The receptors here all came from an adult with an advanced solid tumor such as melanoma, head and neck, liver or kidney cancer.

This clone has a handful of counts. V and J are TRBV11-2 and TRBJ2-3; D unresolved. V was trimmed by 6 bases and J by 1 base, leaving 11 bases between them. CDR1 and CDR2 (germline): SGHAT, FQNNGV. The CDR3 is 14 residues long. CDR3 nucleotides: TGTGCCAGCAGTCCGAGAGCTGGCACAGATACGCAGTATTTT. This codes for CASSPRAGTDTQYF.

The genes are TRBV5-1 and TRBJ2-2; D is undetermined. CDR3 length: 14 amino acids. Germline V lookup: CDR1 SGHRS, CDR2 YFSETQ. V lost 3 bases to trimming and J lost 7 bases, with 13 bases between them. DNA for the CDR3: TGCGCCAGCAGCTCAGAAATCCTCAACGGGGAGCTGTTTTTT. Translating gives CASSSEILNGELFF.

The chain couples TRBV6-5 to TRBJ2-5; a possible D gene is TRBD1 (5 bases). Between the trimmed V and J ends, which lost 0 bases and 7 bases, there was a span of 9 bases. This CDR3 has 13 residues. CDR1 is MNHEY, CDR2 SVGAGI, per germline. CDR3 nucleotides: TGTGCCAGCAGTTACTCGAAAAGGGGGACCCAGTACTTC. The encoded protein is CASSYSKRGTQYF.